This TCR beta chain came from a study of shared clonotypes between healthy human individuals. The split of CD4+ cells yielded CD45RA+ naive and CD45RA-negative memory subsets. Germline CDR1 SNHLY, CDR2 FYNNEI. With 8 bases removed from V and 10 bases from J, the gap between germline ends came to 18 bases. CDR3 length: 14 residues. The protocol was immunoSEQ multiplex PCR, while the TCRdb copy is restricted to in-frame clones and leaves out a portion. The repertoire holds about 730,000 clones, approximately 72% seen once, with under 2% in the top ten. The chain uses TRBV2 and TRBJ1-6; tentative D call: TRBD1 (5 bases). The sequence was collected from a woman aged 25 to 45 in good health. Source material: memory CD4+ T cells sorted from blood. Subset in this sample: CD45RA-negative fraction. CDR3 bases: TGTGCCAGCCGAGGGGACCCACAAGGGTCACCCCTCCACTTT. It encodes CASRGDPQGSPLHF.